What follows are 17 T cell receptor beta chains derived from one specimen sequenced in a study of blood T cell repertoires in COVID-19. The method was immunoSEQ multiplex PCR; TCRdb's version includes in-frame clones alone and lacks a portion of them. This sample yields 60,000 to 65,000 clones, of which 74% are seen a single time; roughly 30% belongs to the top ten. Sequencing was done on a sample of peripheral blood. These receptor sequences come from a woman older than 75 with acute or convalescent COVID-19.

The chain uses TRBV28 and TRBJ2-4, with a possible D match to TRBD1 (5 bases). Trimming cost V 3 bases and J 0 bases, with 9 bases left between them. Looked up from germline, CDR1 is MDHEN and CDR2 is SYDVKM. This CDR3 has 15 amino acids. CDR3 loop: CASSLQGLAKNIQYF. Here the CDR3 DNA reads TGTGCCAGCAGTTTGCAGGGCCTAGCCAAAAACATTCAGTACTTC.

This clone was seen once. CDR3 amino acids: CATLQGTGAGYTF. Here the CDR3 DNA reads TGTGCCACCTTACAGGGCACGGGCGCTGGCTACACCTTC. The chain carries TRBV7-9 and TRBJ1-2, with a possible D match to TRBD1 (6 bases). Germline CDR1 and CDR2: SEHNR and FQNEAQ (reference sequence). The CDR3 spans 13 residues. Trimming removed 10 bases at V and 7 bases at J, with 19 bases between.

J is TRBJ2-7 and V is TRBV4-2; perhaps TRBD1 as D (6 bases). The germline V gene has CDR1 LGHNA and CDR2 YNFKEQ. V shed 0 bases and J shed 5 bases, with 20 bases lying between them. There are 17 residues in the CDR3. The CDR3 loop is CASSQEWSRGNSNEQYF. Written as DNA, the CDR3 is TGTGCCAGCAGCCAAGAATGGAGCAGGGGTAATTCCAACGAGCAGTACTTC.

This clone was picked up one time. This chain links TRBV4-3 with TRBJ2-1; 7 bases are shared with TRBD2. Per the germline V gene, CDR1 is LGHNA and CDR2 is YSLEER. V lost 0 bases and J lost 12; bases outside the gene matches: 17. The CDR3 consists of 17 residues. The CDR3 bases are TGCGCCAGCAGCCAAGATTCCGGGGACTACCGGTACAGTGTGCAGTTCTTC. It yields the protein CASSQDSGDYRYSVQFF.

This clone was detected only once. The rearrangement joins TRBV3-1 (or the pseudogene TRBV3-2) to TRBJ2-7; TRBD2 matches 10 bases. Germline trimming cut 0 bases from V and 3 bases from J; bases unmatched to any gene: 8. The germline V gene has CDR1 LGHDT and CDR2 YNNKEL (reference sequence). The length of the CDR3 is 17 residues. CDR3 nucleotide sequence: TGTGCCAGCAGCCAAGATAGATTACCTAGCGGGAGCTACGAGCAGTACTTC. The encoded protein is CASSQDRLPSGSYEQYF.

V is TRBV28 and J is TRBJ1-6; no reliable D call. The ends were cut back, 3 bases at V and 6 bases at J, with 6 bases in the middle. Germline CDR1 and CDR2: MDHEN and SYDVKM. CDR3 size: 13 residues. The CDR3 nucleotides read TGTGCCAGCAGTTTGCCTATTAATTCACCCCTCCACTTT. Translated: CASSLPINSPLHF. The full variable domain, completed using reference TRBV28 and TRBJ1-6, is DVKVTQSSRYLVKRTGEKVFLECVQDMDHENMFWYRQDPGLGLRLIYFSYDVKMKEKGDIPEGYSVSREKKERFSLILESASTNQTSMYLCASSLPINSPLHFGNGTRLTVT.

The CDR3 coding sequence is TGCGCCAGCAGCGCAGCGGGAGGGCCGGTTTCAGAGCAGTACTTC. The encoded protein is CASSAAGGPVSEQYF. The chain has TRBV5-1 and TRBJ2-7; 10 bases are shared with TRBD2. Unmatched junction bases numbered 11, after V lost 4 bases and J lost 7 bases. The CDR3 consists of 15 residues. Germline V CDR1 and CDR2: SGHRS, YFSETQ.

The chain recombines TRBV5-4 with TRBJ2-3; TRBD1 matches at 10 bases. From germline, CDR1 is SGHNT and CDR2 YYREEE (reference sequence). The CDR3 has 13 residues. The trim removed 5 bases at V and 6 bases at J, leaving 3 bases unmatched. This CDR3 is CASSWDRGDTQYF. Here the CDR3 DNA reads TGTGCCAGCAGTTGGGACAGGGGTGATACGCAGTATTTT.

The chain joins TRBV4-3 to TRBJ2-2; 9 positions match TRBD2. The CDR3 is 18 residues long. Germline loops: CDR1 LGHNA, CDR2 YSLEER. J lost 5 bases, V lost 1 base, and 11 bases had no gene match. CDR3 region: CASSQVNAGGPRTGELFF. The DNA of the CDR3 is TGCGCCAGCAGCCAAGTGAATGCGGGAGGGCCGAGGACCGGGGAGCTGTTTTTT.

The chain joins TRBV14 to TRBJ1-2; 7 bases are shared with TRBD1. This CDR3 comprises 16 residues. Per germline, CDR1 SGHDN and CDR2 FVKESK. The V and J ends lost 1 base and 4 bases, in that order; junction bases with no gene match: 9. This CDR3 reads CASSQALRDSLYGYTF. Written as DNA, the CDR3 is TGTGCCAGCAGCCAAGCTCTACGGGACAGCCTCTATGGCTACACCTTC. The full variable domain, its missing parts supplied by reference TRBV14 and TRBJ1-2, is EAGVTQFPSHSVIEKGQTVTLRCDPISGHDNLYWYRRVMGKEIKFLLHFVKESKQDESGMPNNRFLAERTGGTYSTLKVQPAELEDSGVYFCASSQALRDSLYGYTFGSGTRLTVV.

This sequence joins TRBV19 and TRBJ2-1; 7 nucleotides agree with TRBD2. V shed 3 bases and J 0 bases; nucleotides not matched to a gene: 2. The germline V gene has CDR1 LNHDA and CDR2 SQIVND (reference sequence). The CDR3 is 15 amino acids. The CDR3, as DNA: TGTGCCAGTAGTATGGGCGGGAGCTCCTACAATGAGCAGTTCTTC. Its translation: CASSMGGSSYNEQFF.

The chain employs TRBV28 and TRBJ2-7; D not resolved. CDR1 is MDHEN and CDR2 is SYDVKM in the germline V gene. The V gene lost 3 bases and the J gene lost 2 bases, with 14 bases spanning the gap. The CDR3 sequence is 15 residues long. The CDR3, as DNA: TGTGCCAGCAGTTTTTCGACAAGGATAGCCTACGAGCAGTACTTC. It specifies CASSFSTRIAYEQYF.

The gene calls are TRBV7-8 and TRBJ1-1, with no clear D. The CDR3 totals 15 residues. The ends were cut back, 5 bases at V and 0 bases at J, with 13 bases in the middle. The germline V gene has CDR1 SGHVS and CDR2 FQNEAQ. The CDR3 is CASSALSGLNTEAFF. CDR3 coding DNA: TGTGCCAGCAGCGCCCTTTCGGGGTTGAACACTGAAGCTTTCTTT.

This clone was seen once. The chain carries TRBV6-1 and TRBJ1-3; D unresolved. Trimming took 5 bases from V and 3 from J, leaving 8 bases between them. The CDR3 is 13 residues long. The V gene's germline CDR1 is MNHNS and CDR2 SASEGT. CDR3 DNA: TGTGCCAGCAGTCCCCGGGGTGGAAACACCATATATTTT. Translated: CASSPRGGNTIYF.

This clone was seen a handful of times. The chain employs TRBV11-1 and TRBJ2-7; unclear D gene. This CDR3 is built from 12 residues. V was pared by 3 bases and J by 3 bases, with 6 bases between. Germline V lookup: CDR1 SGHAT, CDR2 FQDESV (reference sequence). In nucleotides, the CDR3 is TGTGCCAGCAGCTTGAACAGCTACGAGCAGTACTTC. It is translated as CASSLNSYEQYF.

The J gene is TRBJ2-1, the V gene TRBV2, with D possibly TRBD1 on 6 matching bases. Trimming took 5 bases from V and 8 from J, leaving 16 bases between them. CDR1 is SNHLY and CDR2 is FYNNEI in the germline V gene. The CDR3 extends over 14 amino acids. The CDR3 loop is CASSPGVRGYEQFF. The CDR3 bases are TGTGCCAGCAGTCCCGGTGTCAGGGGCTATGAGCAGTTCTTC.

This clone was picked up one time. The gene calls are TRBV19 and TRBJ2-1; 8 nucleotides agree with TRBD2. The CDR3 has 17 amino acids. V lost 7 bases to trimming and J lost 0 bases; unmatched junction nucleotides: 11. Germline V gives CDR1 LNHDA, CDR2 SQIVND (reference sequence). CDR3 sequence reads: CASTRTSLVSSYNEQFF. The DNA for the CDR3 is TGTGCCAGTACTCGGACTAGCCTCGTCAGCTCCTACAATGAGCAGTTCTTC.